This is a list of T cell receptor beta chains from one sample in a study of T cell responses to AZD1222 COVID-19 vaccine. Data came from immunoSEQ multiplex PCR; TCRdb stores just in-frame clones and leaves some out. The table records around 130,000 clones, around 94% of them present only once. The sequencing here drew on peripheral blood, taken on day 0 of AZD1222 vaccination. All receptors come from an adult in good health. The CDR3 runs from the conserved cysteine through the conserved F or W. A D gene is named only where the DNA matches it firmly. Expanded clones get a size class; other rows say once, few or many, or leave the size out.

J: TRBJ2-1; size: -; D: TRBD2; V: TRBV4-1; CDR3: CASSQGSEWAGVRGEFF; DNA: TGCGCCAGCAGCCAAGGGTCCGAGTGGGCGGGAGTTCGTGGGGAGTTCTTC
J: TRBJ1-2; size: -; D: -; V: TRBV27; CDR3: CASSFGFGGGYGYTF; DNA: TGTGCCAGCAGTTTTGGTTTCGGGGGGGGCTATGGCTACACCTTC
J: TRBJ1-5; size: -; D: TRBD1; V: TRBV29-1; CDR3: CSVTGGSGQPQHF; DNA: TGCAGCGTCACAGGGGGCTCGGGACAGCCCCAGCATTTT
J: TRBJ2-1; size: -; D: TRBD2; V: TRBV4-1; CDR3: CARDKWGREGVYNEQFF; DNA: TGCGCCAGGGATAAATGGGGTCGGGAGGGCGTCTACAATGAGCAGTTCTTC
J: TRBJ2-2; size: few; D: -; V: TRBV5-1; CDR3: CASSLNREGGELFF; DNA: TGCGCCAGCAGCTTAAACAGGGAGGGCGGGGAGCTGTTTTTT
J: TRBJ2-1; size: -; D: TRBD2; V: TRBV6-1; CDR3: CASSDGAGAYNEQFF; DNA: TGTGCCAGCAGTGACGGAGCGGGAGCCTACAATGAGCAGTTCTTC
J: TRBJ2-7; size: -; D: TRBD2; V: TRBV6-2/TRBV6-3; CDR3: CASSDGLAGATGIYEQYF; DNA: TGTGCCAGCAGTGACGGACTAGCGGGAGCGACCGGGATCTACGAGCAGTACTTC
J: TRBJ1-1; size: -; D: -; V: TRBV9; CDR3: CASRASGGPNTEAFF; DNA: TGTGCCAGCAGGGCCAGCGGGGGCCCGAACACTGAAGCTTTCTTT
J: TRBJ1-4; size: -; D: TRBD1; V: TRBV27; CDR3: CASSPAGTGYEKLFF; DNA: TGTGCCAGCAGTCCCGCCGGGACAGGGTATGAAAAACTGTTTTTT
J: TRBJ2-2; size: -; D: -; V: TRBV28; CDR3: CASGIDGRAGELFF; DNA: TGTGCCAGCGGGATTGACGGGAGAGCCGGGGAGCTGTTTTTT
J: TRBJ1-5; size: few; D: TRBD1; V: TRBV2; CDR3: CASSPRQGSGQPQHF; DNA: TGTGCCAGCAGCCCAAGACAGGGTTCGGGCCAGCCCCAGCATTTT
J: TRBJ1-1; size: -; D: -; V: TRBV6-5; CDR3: CASSRAGTEAFF; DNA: TGTGCCAGCAGTAGGGCCGGGACTGAAGCTTTCTTT
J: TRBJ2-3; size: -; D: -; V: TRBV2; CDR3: CANNRQGLSTDTQYF; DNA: TGTGCCAACAACAGACAGGGACTTAGCACAGATACGCAGTATTTT
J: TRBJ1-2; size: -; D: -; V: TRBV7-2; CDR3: CASSSATGNGYTF; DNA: TGTGCCAGCAGCTCAGCCACAGGGAACGGCTACACCTTC
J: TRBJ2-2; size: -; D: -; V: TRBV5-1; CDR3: CASSLYSTGELFF; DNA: TGCGCCAGCAGCTTGTATAGCACCGGGGAGCTGTTTTTT
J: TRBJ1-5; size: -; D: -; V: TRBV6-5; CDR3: CASRGTGGGSQPQHF; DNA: TGTGCCAGCAGGGGGACTGGGGGAGGAAGTCAGCCCCAGCATTTT
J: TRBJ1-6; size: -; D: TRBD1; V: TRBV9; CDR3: CASSARGQGNSPLHF; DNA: TGTGCCAGCAGCGCGAGGGGGCAGGGTAATTCACCCCTCCACTTT
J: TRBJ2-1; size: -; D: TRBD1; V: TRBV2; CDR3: CASKDRGSSGYNEQFF; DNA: TGTGCCAGCAAAGACAGGGGGTCCTCGGGATACAATGAGCAGTTCTTC
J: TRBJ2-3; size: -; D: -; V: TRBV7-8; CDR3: CASSLYSIGDRTSTDTQYF; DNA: TGTGCCAGCAGCTTATACAGCATCGGGGACCGAACTAGCACAGATACGCAGTATTTT
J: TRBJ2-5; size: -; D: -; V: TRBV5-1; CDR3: CASSLGLLSPIGGGETQYF; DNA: TGCGCCAGCAGCTTGGGTCTTTTATCTCCAATAGGGGGAGGGGAGACCCAGTACTTC
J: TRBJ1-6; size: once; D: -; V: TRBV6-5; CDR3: CASSYSTVHNSPLHF; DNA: TGTGCCAGCAGTTACTCGACAGTACATAATTCACCCCTCCACTTT
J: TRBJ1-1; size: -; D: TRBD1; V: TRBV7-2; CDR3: CASSLAGTGRTEAFF; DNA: TGTGCCAGCAGCTTAGCCGGGACAGGGCGGACTGAAGCTTTCTTT
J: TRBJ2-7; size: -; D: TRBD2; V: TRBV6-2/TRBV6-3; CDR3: CASSFHPGLAGAFPSYEQYF; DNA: TGTGCCAGCAGTTTCCACCCGGGACTAGCGGGGGCATTCCCTTCCTACGAGCAGTACTTC
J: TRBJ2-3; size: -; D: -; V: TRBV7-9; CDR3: CASSEPEVGTDTQYF; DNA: TGTGCCAGCAGCGAACCGGAGGTGGGCACAGATACGCAGTATTTT
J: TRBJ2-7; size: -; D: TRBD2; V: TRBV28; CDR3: CASSSGTSGYEQYF; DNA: TGTGCCAGCAGTTCAGGGACTAGTGGCTACGAGCAGTACTTC
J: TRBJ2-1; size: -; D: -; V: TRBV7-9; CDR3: CASSLGGAVSSYNEQFF; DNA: TGTGCCAGCAGCTTAGGGGGGGCCGTGAGCTCCTACAATGAGCAGTTCTTC
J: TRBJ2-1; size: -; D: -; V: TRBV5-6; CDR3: CASSLLAMDEQFF; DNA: TGTGCCAGCAGCTTGTTAGCGATGGATGAGCAGTTCTTC
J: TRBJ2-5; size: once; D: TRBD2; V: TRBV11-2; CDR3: CASSLGLAAQETQYF; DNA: TGTGCCAGCAGCTTGGGACTAGCGGCTCAAGAGACCCAGTACTTC
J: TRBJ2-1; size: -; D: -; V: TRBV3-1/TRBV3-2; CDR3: CASSHRGEQFF; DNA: TGTGCCAGCAGCCATAGGGGGGAGCAGTTCTTC
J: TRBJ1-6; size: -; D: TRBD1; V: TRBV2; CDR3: CAGRGRNSPLHF; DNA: TGTGCCGGCAGGGGGCGGAATTCACCCCTCCACTTT
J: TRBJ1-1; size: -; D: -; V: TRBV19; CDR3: CASSIRGEVNTEAFF; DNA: TGTGCCAGTAGTATCCGCGGGGAGGTGAACACTGAAGCTTTCTTT
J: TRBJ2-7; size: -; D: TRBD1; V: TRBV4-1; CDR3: CASSHLGQGPYEQYF; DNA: TGCGCCAGCAGCCACCTGGGACAGGGACCCTACGAGCAGTACTTC
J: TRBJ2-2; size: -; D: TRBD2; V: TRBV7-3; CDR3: CASSRGLAGGTGELFF; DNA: TGTGCCAGCAGCCGTGGACTAGCGGGAGGTACCGGGGAGCTGTTTTTT
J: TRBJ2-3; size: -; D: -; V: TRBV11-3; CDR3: CASSLGDTYTDTQYF; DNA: TGTGCCAGCAGCTTAGGGGACACCTACACAGATACGCAGTATTTT
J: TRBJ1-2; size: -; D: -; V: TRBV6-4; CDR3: CASSPDGANYGYTF; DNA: TGTGCCAGCAGTCCGGACGGAGCTAACTATGGCTACACCTTC
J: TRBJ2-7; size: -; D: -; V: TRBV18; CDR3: CASSPASYEQYF; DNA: TGTGCCAGCTCCCCGGCTTCCTACGAGCAGTACTTC
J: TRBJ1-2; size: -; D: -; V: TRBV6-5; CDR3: CASSPRAGGAGGYTF; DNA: TGTGCCAGCAGCCCCCGGGCGGGGGGCGCGGGGGGCTACACCTTC
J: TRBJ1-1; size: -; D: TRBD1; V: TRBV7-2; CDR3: CASSDRGEAFF; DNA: TGTGCCAGCAGCGACAGGGGTGAAGCTTTCTTT
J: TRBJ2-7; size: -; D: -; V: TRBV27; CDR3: CASSRGTESSYEQYF; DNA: TGTGCCAGCAGTCGAGGGACGGAGAGCTCCTACGAGCAGTACTTC
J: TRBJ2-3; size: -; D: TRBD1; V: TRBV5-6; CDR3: CASTKDRVNTDTQYF; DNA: TGTGCCAGCACCAAGGACAGGGTAAACACAGATACGCAGTATTTT
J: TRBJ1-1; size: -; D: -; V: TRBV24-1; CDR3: CATRAEGANTEAFF; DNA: TGTGCCACCAGGGCCGAAGGAGCGAACACTGAAGCTTTCTTT
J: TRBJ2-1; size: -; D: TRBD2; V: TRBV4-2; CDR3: CASSQRLAGGYNEQFF; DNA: TGTGCCAGCAGCCAAAGACTAGCGGGAGGGTACAATGAGCAGTTCTTC
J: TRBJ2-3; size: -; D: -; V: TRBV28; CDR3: CASSPGGILADTQYF; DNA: TGTGCCAGCAGTCCCGGAGGGATACTCGCAGATACGCAGTATTTT
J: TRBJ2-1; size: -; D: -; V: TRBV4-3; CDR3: CASTICRDNEQFF; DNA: TGCGCCAGCACCATATGTAGGGACAATGAGCAGTTCTTC
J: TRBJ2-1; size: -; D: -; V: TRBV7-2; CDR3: CASSLSGRTENEQFF; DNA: TGTGCCAGCAGCTTAAGTGGGAGGACTGAAAATGAGCAGTTCTTC
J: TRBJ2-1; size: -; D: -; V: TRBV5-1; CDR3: CASSLTGTNYNEQFF; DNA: TGCGCCAGCAGCCTGACAGGAACCAACTACAATGAGCAGTTCTTC
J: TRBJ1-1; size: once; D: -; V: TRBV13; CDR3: CASSLGTVSTEAFF; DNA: TGTGCCAGCAGCTTAGGCACGGTTAGCACTGAAGCTTTCTTT
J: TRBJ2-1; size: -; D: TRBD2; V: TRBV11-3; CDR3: CASSLEASGSYNEQFF; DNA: TGTGCCAGCAGCTTAGAGGCTAGCGGCTCCTACAATGAGCAGTTCTTC
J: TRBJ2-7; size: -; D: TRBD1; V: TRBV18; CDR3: CASSLRQGKTYEQYF; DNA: TGTGCCAGCTCACTCCGACAGGGAAAAACTTACGAGCAGTACTTC
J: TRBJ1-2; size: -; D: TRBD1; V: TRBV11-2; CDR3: CASSPFGQGVNYGYTF; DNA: TGTGCCAGCAGCCCCTTCGGACAGGGTGTTAACTATGGCTACACCTTC
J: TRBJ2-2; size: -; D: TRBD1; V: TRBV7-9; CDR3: CASSLRTGYGSGELFF; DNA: TGTGCCAGCAGCTTAAGGACAGGGTACGGGTCCGGGGAGCTGTTTTTT
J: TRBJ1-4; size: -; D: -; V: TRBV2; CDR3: CASSGVLWGTNEKLFF; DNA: TGTGCCAGCAGTGGGGTCCTCTGGGGAACTAATGAAAAACTGTTTTTT
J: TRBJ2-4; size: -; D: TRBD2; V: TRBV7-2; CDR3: CASSTGTSGVAKNIQYF; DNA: TGTGCCAGCAGCACCGGGACTAGCGGGGTAGCCAAAAACATTCAGTACTTC